The rows below give T cell receptor beta chains drawn from one sample of a study of cytotoxic CD8 clonotypes in ibrutinib-treated CLL. Assay used: immunoSEQ multiplex PCR; TCRdb lists only in-frame clones, some missing. In the table there are about 14,000 clones, around 68% of which are singletons. Source: PBMCs, taken before ibrutinib treatment. The receptors originated from a human donor with chronic lymphocytic leukemia. Each CDR3 is given with its conserved first and last residue. A D gene is named only where the DNA matches it firmly. Clone size is not always given. Where it is, it says once, few, many or a class for expanded clones.

CDR3nt: TGTGCCAGCAGTCAAGTCAGATTTAACTATGGCTACACCTTC
CDR3aa: CASSQVRFNYGYTF
d_gene: NA
j_gene: TRBJ1-2
abundance: NA
v_gene: TRBV2

CDR3nt: TGTGCCAGCAGCCCCGGGACAGGGGGCCTCAACTATGGCTACACCTTC
CDR3aa: CASSPGTGGLNYGYTF
d_gene: TRBD1
j_gene: TRBJ1-2
abundance: NA
v_gene: TRBV5-5

CDR3nt: TGTGCCACCCGGACTAGTGGGTACGAGCAGTACTTC
CDR3aa: CATRTSGYEQYF
d_gene: TRBD2
j_gene: TRBJ2-7
abundance: NA
v_gene: TRBV6-5

CDR3nt: TGTGCCAGCAGCTCCGGACAGGGGGAAGCCGGGGAGCTGTTTTTT
CDR3aa: CASSSGQGEAGELFF
d_gene: TRBD1
j_gene: TRBJ2-2
abundance: once
v_gene: TRBV7-9

CDR3nt: TGTGCCAGTAGTATAGTGGCAGGGGTCAAAAACATTCAGTACTTC
CDR3aa: CASSIVAGVKNIQYF
d_gene: NA
j_gene: TRBJ2-4
abundance: NA
v_gene: TRBV19

CDR3nt: TGTGCCAGCAGCTTAATAGGCGGTTCGTTCTACGAGCAGTACTTC
CDR3aa: CASSLIGGSFYEQYF
d_gene: NA
j_gene: TRBJ2-7
abundance: NA
v_gene: TRBV7-2

CDR3nt: TGTGCCAGCAGTCTGGGGGACACCATATATTTT
CDR3aa: CASSLGDTIYF
d_gene: NA
j_gene: TRBJ1-3
abundance: NA
v_gene: TRBV6-6

CDR3nt: TGTGCCACCAGCGCGGGGGAGCGCTACGAGCAGTACTTC
CDR3aa: CATSAGERYEQYF
d_gene: TRBD2
j_gene: TRBJ2-7
abundance: NA
v_gene: TRBV19

CDR3nt: TGTGCCAGCAGCCAAGTTGAGACCCAGTACTTC
CDR3aa: CASSQVETQYF
d_gene: NA
j_gene: TRBJ2-5
abundance: NA
v_gene: TRBV14

CDR3nt: TGTGCCATCCCGCGGACTAGCGGGAGAGGGTGGGAGACCCAGTACTTC
CDR3aa: CAIPRTSGRGWETQYF
d_gene: TRBD2
j_gene: TRBJ2-5
abundance: few
v_gene: TRBV10-3

CDR3nt: TGTGCCAGCAGTGAAGCAGGAAACATTCAGTACTTC
CDR3aa: CASSEAGNIQYF
d_gene: NA
j_gene: TRBJ2-4
abundance: NA
v_gene: TRBV2

CDR3nt: TGTGCCAGCAGTTGGGGCCGGGTTGCCAACACTGAAGCTTTCTTT
CDR3aa: CASSWGRVANTEAFF
d_gene: NA
j_gene: TRBJ1-1
abundance: once
v_gene: TRBV6-5

CDR3nt: TGTGCCTACCAGCGCGACTGGGCCTACGAGCAGTACTTC
CDR3aa: CAYQRDWAYEQYF
d_gene: NA
j_gene: TRBJ2-7
abundance: once
v_gene: TRBV30

CDR3nt: TGCGCCAGCAGCTTGGCCCCCCGGGGACTCTCTGGAAACACCATATATTTT
CDR3aa: CASSLAPRGLSGNTIYF
d_gene: NA
j_gene: TRBJ1-3
abundance: NA
v_gene: TRBV5-1

CDR3nt: TGTGCCAGCGGGACAGGGGATTCACCCCTCCACTTT
CDR3aa: CASGTGDSPLHF
d_gene: TRBD1
j_gene: TRBJ1-6
abundance: NA
v_gene: TRBV6-1

CDR3nt: TGTGCCAGCAGCCCCCAGACAGGGGCCTATGGCTACACCTTC
CDR3aa: CASSPQTGAYGYTF
d_gene: TRBD1
j_gene: TRBJ1-2
abundance: NA
v_gene: TRBV7-9